This TCR beta chain is from a study of Graves' ophthalmopathy and Graves' hyperthyroidism (dated by TCRdb to the late 2010s). With regard to the full study: Peripheral blood samples were taken at the time of initial diagnosis, before any treatment was given. The study used TCR beta repertoire signatures to distinguish Graves' ophthalmopathy from Graves' hyperthyroidism and to predict progression to ophthalmopathy. In total, 135 blood samples were TCR-sequenced: some 40 ophthalmopathy, some 75 hyperthyroidism and roughly 17 hyperthyroidism-to-ophthalmopathy patients. To explore V-J signatures that separate ophthalmopathy from hyperthyroidism, a discovery set of about 98 patients was enrolled, consisting of approximately 45 with ophthalmopathy and about 60 with stable hyperthyroidism. The independent validation cohort included 18 hyperthyroidism patients plus 17 patients who later progressed from hyperthyroidism to ophthalmopathy. T-cell repertoires of thyroid tissue and blood were compared in about six hyperthyroidism patients. Once sampling was done, hyperthyroidism patients were given methimazole at a starting dose of 30 mg daily, while ophthalmopathy patients were given high-dose intravenous methylprednisolone.

This clonotype was counted many times. This receptor's antigen is unknown. The sample holds no much larger clone one base away, and base qualities are not on file. The CDR3 has 13 amino acids, counting the end cysteine and phenylalanine. The CDR3 DNA has 39 bases and is translated from base 1. The germline V gene supplies CDR1 SGHRS and CDR2 YFSETQ. V sheds 7 bases and J sheds 1 base, leaving 11 bases between their ends. Overall study outcomes, separate from this receptor: Ophthalmopathy was separated from stable hyperthyroidism by the 13-signature model with about 85% sensitivity and 81.08% specificity in cross-validation and with 80%/75% in the test set. No statistical method was used to set the sample size in advance, and the investigators knew which group each participant was assigned to. In validation, the model predicted ophthalmopathy progression with 70.59% sensitivity and about 73% specificity; some twelve predicted patients were CT-confirmed with GO in a median of approximately 6.2 months. Most expanded thyroid clonotypes with a frequency above 0.001 also appeared in blood, which suggests that blood repertoires may reflect the immune response in the thyroid.

For repertoire sequencing, the TCR beta CDR3 regions were amplified from RNA transcripts. A first-round RT-PCR used HTBI primers with the Qiagen OneStep RT-PCR kit, followed by a second-round multiplex PCR, size selection and purification. Libraries were sequenced paired-end with 100 bp reads on an Illumina HiSeq2000. The authors' pipeline ran thus. SOAPnuke was used for read processing, and reads with adapters, uncalled bases, a mean Phred below 15, or no exact constant-primer or identifier match were discarded. COPE v1.2.5 was used to merge high-quality paired reads. Unique nucleotide sequences were defined as clonotypes and aligned to IMGT TRB V, D and J references using MiTCR v1.1. The analysis was limited to V-J combinations with a frequency above 0.0001, which together covered approximately 99% of repertoires. A TCR clonal expansion and chaos score per V-J combination was defined as the ratio of F50 clonal expansion to chaos observed in the TCRdist matrix. Welch's t-statistics and random forest were used to reduce features to 13 V-J combinations, which were fed into a naive Bayes classifier. The Morisita-Horn index was used to measure how similar the thyroid and blood repertoires were. TCRdb reran the public reads through fastp at Q25 and MiXCR, keeping productive beta chains. CDR3 protein sequences are deduplicated, and each keeps its most common genes and DNA. The V and J calls were determined by TCRdb, not by the authors. The sample contains some 350,000 distinct CDR3 sequences, roughly a sixth of them found a single time. 2.4% of the sample belongs to the ten largest clones.

Hyperthyroidism was considered stable if no progression to ophthalmopathy occurred within 18 months of follow-up. Hyperthyroidism patients were newly diagnosed, with disease duration under 2 months, and aged 18 to 65 years. Anyone with other autoimmune diseases, uncontrolled infections, pregnancy or lactation was excluded from the study. Clinical symptoms, serum thyroxine, TRAb, thyroid ultrasound and orbital computed tomography formed the basis of the diagnosis. Ficoll-Paque density gradient centrifugation was used to isolate PBMCs from under 11 ml of fresh peripheral blood. Trizol reagent was used to extract the total RNA, and its quality was then checked on an Agilent 2100 Bioanalyzer.

The sequence derives from an adult woman with stable Graves' hyperthyroidism. Rearrangement joined TRBV5-1 to TRBJ1-1; 5 matching bases give a weak D call of TRBD1. Sequencing was performed on peripheral blood. The CDR3 amino acid sequence is: CASFKGTNTEAFF. The sequenced DNA is TGCGCCAGCTTTAAGGGGACGAACACTGAAGCTTTCTTT.